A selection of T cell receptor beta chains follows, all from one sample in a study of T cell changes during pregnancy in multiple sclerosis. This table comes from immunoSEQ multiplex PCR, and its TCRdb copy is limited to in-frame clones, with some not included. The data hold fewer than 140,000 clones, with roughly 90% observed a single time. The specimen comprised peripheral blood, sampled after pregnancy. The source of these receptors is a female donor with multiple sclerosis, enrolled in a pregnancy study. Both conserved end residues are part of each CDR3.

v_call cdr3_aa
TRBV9 CASSVGGRAGGGHEQYF
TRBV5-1 CASSLDPGRNEKLFF
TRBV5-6 CASSYRPGQAFSGNTIYF
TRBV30 CAWGTSGFPETQYF
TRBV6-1 CASSLQGSNTEAFF
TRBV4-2 CASSQAPRLGDTQYF
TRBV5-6 CASSLVGTGGEGYTF
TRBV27 CASSSKGARDEQFF
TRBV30 CAWSEDTSNYSPLHF
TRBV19 CASSIGTVSAEAFF
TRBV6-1 CASSEASGQPQHF
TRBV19 CASSITSLNTEAFF
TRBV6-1 CASRPGTSGVGTQYF
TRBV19 CASSISASGRGEQFF
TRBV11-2 CASSLQRGFIYEQYF
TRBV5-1 CASSMSGTGAHNEQFF
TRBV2 CASSEAPDINQPQHF
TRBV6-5 CASSYSVTGSTFF
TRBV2 CASSEEQEIEQFF
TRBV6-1 CASSERETSTPYEQYF
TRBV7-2 CASTDLKQGYEQYF
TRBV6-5 CASSPGRGPQHF
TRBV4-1 CASSQEGTSGITDTQYF
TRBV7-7 CASSLVLGGGSYNEQFF
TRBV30 CAWGPEGETQYF
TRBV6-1 CASSEAGLAGWADTQYF
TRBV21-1 CASSKVWTGNYEQYF
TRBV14 CASSQSTGNSPLHF
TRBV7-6 CASSLASGGNNEQFF
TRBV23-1 CALGGATNTEAFF
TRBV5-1 CASSSASLDTQYF
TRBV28 CASGTGALAYTF